This entry describes one T cell receptor (beta chain). Its antigen is unidentified. Profiling relied on immunoSEQ multiplex PCR, and the TCRdb table lists in-frame clones only, not all of them. The table lists roughly 93,000 clones, 80% to 90% of them singletons, with roughly 6.3% in the top ten. The data are from a study of T cell responses to AZD1222 COVID-19 vaccine. At the level of the study: Second doses were pooled across both intervals (about 4 or about 12 weeks). General study points: Across the whole spike, CD4 TCRs peaked at regions 160-218 and 743-854. White British donors predominated, females outnumbered males, and clonal diversity was possibly underestimated.

V lost 7 bases, J lost 1 base, and 9 bases stayed unmatched. The CDR3 totals 15 residues. Germline assignment: CDR1 SGHTA and CDR2 FQGNSA. The TCR sequence derives from an adult in good health. The sample was peripheral blood, taken on day 0 of AZD1222 vaccination. This chain joins TRBV7-2 and TRBJ1-1; 7 nucleotides agree with TRBD1. The chain's CDR3 is CASNDQDRKNTEAFF. The CDR3 DNA follows: TGTGCCAGCAACGATCAGGACAGGAAGAACACTGAAGCTTTCTTT.